Reported below is one TCR beta chain. The antigen remains unidentified. The entry originates in a study of CD8+CD57+ T cells in acquired aplastic anemia. In the study overall: Mean DNA quantity obtained from sorted CD4+ and CD8+ cells was about 3.5 ug. Study-wide results and caveats: Controls did not differ significantly from patients in CD8+ Simpson's diversity.

V lost 6 bases to trimming and J lost 2 bases; unmatched junction nucleotides: 6. The CDR3 is 15 amino acids. CDR3 and TCR beta VDJ profiling relied on a genomic DNA template. TCRdb used MiXCR to reprocess the reads, holding one entry per CDR3 protein. Of under 500,000 distinct CDR3 sequences in the sample, under 40% were seen once. The authors sequenced patients whose flow cytometry had shown CD8+CD57+ cell expansion. Every patient presented with severe acquired aplastic anemia. Patients were untreated when blood was sampled. The specimen sequenced was sorted CD4+, CD8+, or CD8+CD57+ T cells (not recorded which) from PBMCs. The receptor's source is a human donor with aplastic anemia. J is TRBJ2-1 and V is TRBV12-3 or TRBV12-4, with 8 bases lining up with TRBD2. CDR3 nucleotide sequence: TGTGCCAGCAGACACACTAGCGGAGCCTACAATGAGCAGTTCTTC. It encodes CASRHTSGAYNEQFF.